The 23 T cell receptor beta chains listed next were all sequenced from one sample in a study of patients and donors after allogeneic stem cell transplantation. TCRdb recomputed calls from the RT-PCR reads with MiXCR, one row per CDR3 protein. The profile shows hundreds of thousands of distinct CDR3 sequences, 16% of them singletons. Sequencing was done on a sample of blood, either unsorted or a sorted T cell fraction (not recorded which). These receptors were taken from a human donor who was either an allogeneic HSCT recipient or a stem cell or donor lymphocyte infusion donor (not recorded which). It is not recorded whose cells these are; they may come from a transplant donor.

In its sample, this clonotype was seen a few times. The chain employs TRBV12-3 or TRBV12-4 and TRBJ2-7; 8 bases agree with TRBD1. The CDR3 covers 15 residues. V shed 6 bases, J shed 4 bases, and the junction held 11 bases outside the gene matches. The CDR3 region has the DNA TGTGCCAGCAGACGGGGCGGACAGGGTGGGTACGAGCAGTACTTC. It codes for CASRRGGQGGYEQYF.

The gene calls are TRBV10-3 and TRBJ1-2; TRBD1 aligns across 10 bases. The length of the CDR3 is 13 residues. From germline, CDR1 is ENHRY and CDR2 SYGVKD. Trimming at V came to 3 bases and at J to 6 bases, leaving 1 base not matched to a gene. CDR3 sequence (DNA): TGTGCCATCAGTGATGGACAGGGGGATGGCTACACCTTC. Residues: CAISDGQGDGYTF.

The chain uses TRBV3-1 and TRBJ1-1, with 12 bases identical to TRBD1. Germline assignment: CDR1 LGHDT and CDR2 YNNKEL (reference sequence). The CDR3 sequence is 14 residues long. The junction had 5 bases not matched to a gene; V was cut back by 4 bases and J by 8 bases. As DNA, the CDR3 is TGTGCCAGCAGCCGACCCGGGACAGGGGGCGAAGCTTTCTTT. Its protein is CASSRPGTGGEAFF.

This clonotype was seen only a few times. The CDR3 coding sequence is TGCGCCAGCAGCCAACTCGGGAGGACCTACGAGCAGTACTTC. It encodes CASSQLGRTYEQYF. This sequence joins TRBV4-1 and TRBJ2-7, with TRBD2 matching 7 bases. CDR3 length: 14 amino acids. The trim removed 2 bases at V and 2 bases at J, leaving 3 bases unmatched. Germline assignment: CDR1 MGHRA and CDR2 YSYEKL.

This clonotype was counted only a few times. V usage is TRBV18 and J usage is TRBJ2-1; TRBD1 aligns across 9 bases. With 3 bases clipped from V and 7 bases from J, the junction kept 7 bases outside the gene matches. In germline, CDR1 is KGHSH, CDR2 LQKENI. The CDR3 consists of 15 residues. The CDR3 DNA follows: TGTGCCAGCTCACCGCCGGGACAGGGAAGAAATGAGCAGTTCTTC. Encoded protein: CASSPPGQGRNEQFF.

This chain uses TRBV3-1 with TRBJ2-1; D is perhaps TRBD2 (6 bases). Germline CDR1 reads LGHDT; CDR2 reads YNNKEL (reference sequence). The CDR3 totals 16 residues. Trimming left V 6 bases short and J 6 bases short, with 21 bases between. CDR3 protein: CASSLMGGMGGNEQFF. The CDR3, as DNA: TGTGCCAGCAGTCTTATGGGCGGGATGGGTGGCAATGAGCAGTTCTTC.

The rearrangement joins TRBV29-1 to TRBJ1-2, with D tentatively TRBD1 (5 bases). Germline CDR1 reads SQVTM; CDR2 reads ANQGSEA. This CDR3 has 10 residues. The DNA of the CDR3 is TGCATGGCAGGGTTCGATGGCTACACCTTC. Protein sequence: CMAGFDGYTF.

The chain uses TRBV7-2 and TRBJ2-3; no reliable D call. The CDR3 is 12 residues long. Trimming cost V 5 bases and J 5 bases, with 8 bases left between them. Germline CDR1 is SGHTA and CDR2 is FQGNSA. The CDR3 nucleotides are TGTGCCAGCAGCCGCTTCGTAGATACGCAGTATTTT. It is translated as CASSRFVDTQYF.

In its sample, this clonotype was seen many times. The rearrangement joins TRBV12-3 or TRBV12-4 to TRBJ1-2; D uncertain. This CDR3 has 11 residues. The germline V and J ends were trimmed by 6 bases and 7 bases, with 9 bases remaining between them. The CDR3 bases are TGTGCCAGCAGCCGTCTTGGTGGCTACACCTTC. Protein product: CASSRLGGYTF.

In its sample, this clonotype was seen many times. The chain is built from TRBV5-1 and TRBJ2-2; the D is unclear. CDR1 is SGHRS and CDR2 is YFSETQ in the germline V gene. V lost 9 bases and J lost 7, with 10 bases in between. The CDR3 contains 11 residues. For the CDR3, the DNA is TGCGCCACCAACCATGGCGGGGAGCTGTTTTTT. It encodes CATNHGGELFF.

The chain uses TRBV20-1 and TRBJ2-6, with D perhaps matching TRBD1 (6 bases). The V end lost 6 bases, the J end lost 0 bases, and 18 bases lay between the germline ends. The CDR3 is 17 amino acids. Germline V lookup: CDR1 DFQATT, CDR2 SNEGSKA (reference sequence). CDR3 sequence reads: CSALGRGIFSGANVLTF. The CDR3 nucleotides read TGCAGTGCCCTAGGCAGGGGTATTTTCTCTGGGGCCAACGTCCTGACTTTC.

The chain employs TRBV19 and TRBJ2-7; D is possibly TRBD1 (5 bases). V shed 0 bases and J shed 3 bases, with 15 bases lying between them. This CDR3 has 16 residues. In germline, CDR1 is LNHDA, CDR2 SQIVND (reference sequence). Written as DNA, the CDR3 is TGTGCCAGTAGTATAGATTATACAGGCGCTAACTACGAGCAGTACTTC. Amino acids: CASSIDYTGANYEQYF.

The gene calls are TRBV6-2 or TRBV6-3 and TRBJ1-2, with TRBD1 matching 7 bases. This CDR3 is 13 amino acids long. Germline V CDR1 and CDR2: MNHEY, SVGEGT. After removal of 5 bases from V and 2 bases from J, the junction contained 2 bases not matched to a gene. Written as DNA, the CDR3 is TGTGCCAGCAGTCACAGGGGAAACTATGGCTACACCTTC. This gives the protein CASSHRGNYGYTF.

This clonotype was recorded a few times. The V and J genes are TRBV5-1 and TRBJ2-5; D possibly corresponds to TRBD1 (5 bases). The CDR3 loop spans 14 amino acids. Trimming removed 1 base from V and 4 bases from J, with 11 bases in between. The V gene's germline CDR1 is SGHRS and CDR2 YFSETQ. CDR3 loop: CASSLQGSPETQYF. CDR3 nucleotide sequence: TGCGCCAGCAGCTTGCAGGGATCCCCAGAGACCCAGTACTTC.

V gene TRBV3-1 combines with J gene TRBJ2-5; tentative D call: TRBD2 (5 bases). V was shortened by 2 bases and J by 5 bases, with 9 bases between the two germline ends. Germline CDR1 is LGHDT and CDR2 is YNNKEL (reference sequence). This CDR3 has 13 residues. CDR3 nucleotides: TGTGCCAGCAGCCAACTAGCTGTCGAGACCCAGTACTTC. Amino acid sequence: CASSQLAVETQYF.

This clonotype was observed a few times. This chain uses TRBV2 with TRBJ2-5; 8 nucleotides agree with TRBD1. This CDR3 is built from 15 residues. Germline CDR1 and CDR2: SNHLY and FYNNEI. V was clipped by 5 bases and J by 0 bases; unmatched bases: 5. The CDR3, as DNA: TGTGCCAGCAGTAGGGGACAGGCCTACCAAGAGACCCAGTACTTC. Translation: CASSRGQAYQETQYF.

This clonotype was recorded at least ten times. J is TRBJ2-3 and V is TRBV7-8, with 12 bases identical to TRBD2. Germline-derived CDR1 and CDR2 are SGHVS and FQNEAQ. V was clipped by 3 bases and J by 3 bases; unmatched bases: 10. The CDR3 loop spans 18 amino acids. The CDR3 here is CASSFRDLAGGPTDTQYF. CDR3 nucleotide sequence: TGTGCCAGCAGCTTTAGGGACCTAGCGGGGGGGCCGACAGATACGCAGTATTTT.

This chain connects TRBV5-4 to TRBJ2-1, with 12 bases aligning to TRBD2. Looked up from germline, CDR1 is SGHNT and CDR2 is YYREEE (reference sequence). The trim removed 4 bases at V and 6 bases at J, leaving 5 bases unmatched. The CDR3 has 15 amino acids. The CDR3 sequence is CASSLAGGQGNEQFF. The CDR3 bases are TGTGCCAGCAGCCTAGCGGGGGGGCAGGGCAATGAGCAGTTCTTC. The entire variable domain, with the rest obtained from reference TRBV5-4 and TRBJ2-1, is as follows: ETGVTQSPTHLIKTRGQQVTLRCSSQSGHNTVSWYQQALGQGPQFIFQYYREEENGRGNFPPRFSGLQFPNYSSELNVNALELDDSALYLCASSLAGGQGNEQFFGPGTRLTVL.

The chain uses TRBV25-1 and TRBJ1-1; D gene ambiguous. Germline assignment: CDR1 MGHDK and CDR2 SYGVNS. The CDR3 is made up of 14 amino acids. The germline V and J ends were trimmed by 0 bases and 1 base, with 6 bases remaining between them. CDR3 sequence reads: CASSEYGGNTEAFF. DNA for the CDR3: TGTGCCAGCAGTGAATATGGCGGGAACACTGAAGCTTTCTTT.

J is TRBJ2-1 and V is TRBV12-3 or TRBV12-4; TRBD2 matches 7 bases. There are 19 residues in the CDR3. V lost 3 bases to trimming and J lost 7 bases; unmatched junction nucleotides: 21. The CDR3 sequence: CASSFEGGVGSVVGNEQFF. Here the CDR3 DNA reads TGTGCCAGCAGTTTCGAGGGAGGGGTGGGGTCGGTAGTAGGGAATGAGCAGTTCTTC.

This clonotype was found a few times. The gene calls are TRBV6-1 and TRBJ1-4, with 7 positions matching TRBD1. V shed 7 bases, J shed 5 bases, and the junction held 4 bases outside the gene matches. Looked up from germline, CDR1 is MNHNS and CDR2 is SASEGT. The CDR3 extends over 13 amino acids. The CDR3 DNA sequence: TGTGCCAGCACCAGGGGGTGGAATGAAAAACTGTTTTTT. Translated: CASTRGWNEKLFF.

The V call is TRBV12-3 or TRBV12-4, the J call TRBJ2-7; no clear D. V lost 3 bases, J lost 5 bases, and 11 bases lay in between. The CDR3 is 13 amino acids. CDR3 region: CASSFGRVDEQYF. Written as DNA, the CDR3 is TGTGCCAGCAGTTTTGGTAGGGTCGACGAGCAGTACTTC.

The rearrangement links TRBV5-1 to TRBJ2-2; no reliable D call. Germline V CDR1 and CDR2: SGHRS, YFSETQ. CDR3 length equals 13 residues. Trimming shortened V by 1 base and J by 6 bases, and 7 bases separated the two germline ends. CDR3 loop: CASSLMGSGELFF. The CDR3 bases are TGCGCCAGCAGCTTGATGGGGTCCGGGGAGCTGTTTTTT.